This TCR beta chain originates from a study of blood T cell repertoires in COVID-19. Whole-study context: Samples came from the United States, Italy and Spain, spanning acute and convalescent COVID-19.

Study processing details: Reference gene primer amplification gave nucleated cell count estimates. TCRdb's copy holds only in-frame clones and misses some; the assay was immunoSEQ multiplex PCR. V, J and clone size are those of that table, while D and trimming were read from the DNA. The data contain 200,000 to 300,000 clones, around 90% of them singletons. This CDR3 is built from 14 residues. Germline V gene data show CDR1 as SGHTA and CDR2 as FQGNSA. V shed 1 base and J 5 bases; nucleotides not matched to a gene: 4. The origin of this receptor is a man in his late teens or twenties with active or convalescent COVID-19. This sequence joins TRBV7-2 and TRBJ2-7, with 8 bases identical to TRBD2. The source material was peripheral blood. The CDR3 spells CASSLGRGVNEQYF. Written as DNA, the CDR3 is TGTGCCAGCAGCTTAGGGCGGGGGGTAAACGAGCAGTACTTC.